The clone carrying this TCR beta chain came up a few times. The V and J ends lost 4 bases and 2 bases respectively, with 8 bases between them. Germline lookup yields CDR1 LGHDT and CDR2 YNNKEL (reference sequence). CDR3 length: 13 amino acids. These data are taken from a study of control samples from healthy donors and cancer patients. Profiled with immunoSEQ multiplex PCR; TCRdb holds only in-frame clones, not every one. The sample contains 90,000 to 150,000 clones, 80% to 90% of which appear only once. This rearrangement joins TRBV3-1 (or the pseudogene TRBV3-2) to TRBJ1-1; D unresolved. The clonotype was recovered from a man in his fifties in good health. Material for sequencing was blood. CDR3 protein: CASSLGSNTEAFF. CDR3 sequence (DNA): TGTGCCAGCAGCCTTGGGAGTAACACTGAAGCTTTCTTT.